Included here is one TCR beta chain sequence, with context. This clonotype has more than one count but fewer than ten. No antigen is known for it. No base qualities exist here, and no much larger clone lies one base off it. This sample was taken from a study of identical twins listed by TCRdb under 2016. In terms of the full investigation: TCR alpha and beta repertoires from monozygotic twins, unrelated adults of various ages and cord blood were deep-sequenced to test whether fetal clonotypes persist. To rule out contamination, replicate twin experiments were performed at different times with different library preparation protocols. Study-level results and caveats: Because the same donors could not be followed over many years, the conclusions relied on cross-sectional statistical analysis. Compared with coincidental sharing between unrelated individuals, an excess of low generation-probability sequences was observed among out-of-frame TCR alpha sequences shared between twins. Abundant cord blood beta clonotypes carried fewer insertions; young adult naive repertoires showed a weaker similar trend, while memory repertoires showed none. A weaker excess of twin sharing was found in beta out-of-frame sequences because the signal-to-noise ratio was lowered by fewer shared sequences. Invariant T cells such as MAIT and iNKT could partly confound zero-insertion analyses, though diverse VJ usage argued against this for most clonotypes. In monozygotic twins, recombination models systematically underestimated out-of-frame TCR alpha sharing, but the models matched the sharing seen between unrelated individuals.

All donors were healthy Caucasians. Libraries came from 5' RACE. TCRdb shows the sequencer as Illumina HiSeq 2000. A universal primer binding site was added through template switching, and the final cDNA carried a unique molecular identifier so that TCR cDNA molecules could be counted accurately. Specific primers in the conserved constant-segment region were used to synthesize first-strand cDNA for TCR alpha and beta chains. To control for contamination, each cDNA library was double barcoded with a SMART-Mk sample barcode plus Illumina barcodes. TruSeq adapter sequences along with Illumina sample barcodes were introduced in two successive PCR steps. The Illumina HiSeq platform was used with custom primers to sequence TCR alpha and beta cDNA libraries. In the authors' own workflow: MiGEC processed the raw reads to extract unique molecular identifiers, while MiXCR was used to determine the CDR3 positions. Recombination models were inferred per individual with the repgenHMM and IGoR tools using an EM algorithm. The tcR package in R was used for shared clonotype analysis, with sharing normalized by the product of cloneset sizes. To study raw recombination without the effects of thymic and clonal selection, out-of-frame nonproductive sequences were analyzed. In-frame beta chains were kept once TCRdb had trimmed the public reads at Q25 with fastp and called clones with MiXCR. One record per CDR3 amino acid sequence lists the most common genes and DNA. None of the V and J calls come from the authors' own analysis; TCRdb made them. For this sample the table gives 1.5 million to 2 million distinct CDR3 sequences, of which under 35% were detected only once. The ten largest clones capture approximately 0.29% of the sample.

Sequenced sample: cord blood. The receptor's source is a newborn girl in good health.

DNA sequence: TGTGCCAGCATCCCGGGGACTACGAGCTCCTACAATGAGCAGTTCTTC. The encoded protein is CASIPGTTSSYNEQFF. The chain is assembled from TRBV6-6 and TRBJ2-1, with TRBD2 identical over 7 junction bases. V loses 7 bases at its end and J loses 0 bases; junction bases beyond the gene matches: 9. CDR1 and CDR2, looked up from the germline V gene (reference sequence), are MNHNY and SVGAGI. From cysteine to phenylalanine, the CDR3 is 16 amino acids long. CDR3 DNA only is kept here, 48 bases in frame from base 1.